This entry concerns a single T cell receptor (beta chain). The CDR3 spans 11 residues. V was pared by 4 bases and J by 7 bases, with 10 bases between. CDR1 GTSNPN and CDR2 SVGIG come from the germline V gene (reference sequence). This sample was included in a study of T cell responses to AZD1222 COVID-19 vaccine. Second doses that came at about 4 or about 12 weeks were put together. The table came from immunoSEQ multiplex PCR; TCRdb's copy has only in-frame clones and leaves some out. The table lists almost 70,000 clones, around 80% of them singletons, with over 12% in the top ten. The rearrangement links TRBV30 to TRBJ1-1, with no clear D. The sequence came from an adult who received the AZD1222 COVID-19 vaccine. The input for sequencing was peripheral blood, taken 28 days after the second AZD1222 dose. CDR3 loop: CAWTVQGEAFF. DNA for the CDR3: TGTGCCTGGACTGTACAAGGTGAAGCTTTCTTT.